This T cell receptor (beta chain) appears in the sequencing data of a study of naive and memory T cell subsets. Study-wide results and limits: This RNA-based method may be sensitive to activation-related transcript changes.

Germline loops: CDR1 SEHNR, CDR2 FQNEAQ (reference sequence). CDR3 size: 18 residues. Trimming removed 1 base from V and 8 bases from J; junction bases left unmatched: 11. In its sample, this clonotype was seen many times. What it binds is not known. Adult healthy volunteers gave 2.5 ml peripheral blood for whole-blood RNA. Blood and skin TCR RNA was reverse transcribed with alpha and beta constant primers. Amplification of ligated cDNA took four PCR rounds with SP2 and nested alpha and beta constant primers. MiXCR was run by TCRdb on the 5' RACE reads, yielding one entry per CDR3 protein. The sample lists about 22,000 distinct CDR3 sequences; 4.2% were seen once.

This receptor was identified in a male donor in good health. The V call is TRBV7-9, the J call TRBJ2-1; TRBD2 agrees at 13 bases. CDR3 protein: CASSLEGRLAGGFDEQFF. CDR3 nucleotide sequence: TGTGCCAGCAGCTTAGAGGGACGACTAGCGGGAGGATTTGATGAGCAGTTCTTC.